The clone carrying this TCR beta chain was seen a single time. The repertoire was sequenced with immunoSEQ multiplex PCR; TCRdb's copy has only in-frame clones and lacks some. The sample consists of some 130,000 clones, around 92% of them appearing once. The data belong to a study of control samples from healthy donors and cancer patients. The CDR3 length is 13 residues. The ends were cut back, 3 bases at V and 0 bases at J, with 3 bases in the middle. Germline-derived CDR1 and CDR2 are KGHSH and LQKENI. This receptor was obtained from a man in his fifties or sixties with head and neck cancer. Sequencing was done on a sample of PBMCs. V usage is TRBV18 and J usage is TRBJ1-5; no reliable D call. This CDR3 is CASSPSSNQPQHF. As DNA, the CDR3 is TGTGCCAGCTCACCGTCTAGCAATCAGCCCCAGCATTTT.